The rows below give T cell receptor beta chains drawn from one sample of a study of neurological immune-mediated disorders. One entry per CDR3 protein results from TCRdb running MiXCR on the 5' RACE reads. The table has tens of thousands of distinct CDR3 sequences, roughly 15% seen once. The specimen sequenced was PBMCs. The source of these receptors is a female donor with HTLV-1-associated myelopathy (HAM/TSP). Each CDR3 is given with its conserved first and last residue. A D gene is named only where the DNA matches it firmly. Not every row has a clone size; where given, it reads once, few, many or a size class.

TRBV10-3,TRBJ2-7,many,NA,CAINSGLPYEQYF,TGTGCCATCAACTCCGGCCTCCCCTACGAGCAGTACTTC
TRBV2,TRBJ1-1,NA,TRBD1,CGTGGKGTEAFF,TGTGGGACAGGGGGCAAGGGCACTGAAGCTTTCTTT
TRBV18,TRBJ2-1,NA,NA,CASSPTRSYNEQFF,TGTGCCAGCTCACCAACTCGCTCCTACAATGAGCAGTTCTTC
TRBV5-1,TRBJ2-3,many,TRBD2,CASSYGLAGGTDTQYF,TGCGCCAGCAGCTATGGACTAGCGGGGGGCACAGATACGCAGTATTTT
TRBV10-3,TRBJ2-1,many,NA,CAISDVAPEQFF,TGTGCCATCAGTGATGTGGCGCCGGAGCAGTTCTTC
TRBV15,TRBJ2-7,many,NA,CATSRDRAETYEQYF,TGTGCCACCAGCAGAGATCGGGCGGAAACCTACGAGCAGTACTTC
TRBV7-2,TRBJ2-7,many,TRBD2,CASSFQRGSYEQYF,TGTGCCAGCAGCTTTCAGCGGGGCTCCTACGAGCAGTACTTC
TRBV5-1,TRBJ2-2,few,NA,CASSLVGVTGTGELFF,TGCGCCAGCAGCTTGGTTGGGGTGACGGGCACCGGGGAGCTGTTTTTT
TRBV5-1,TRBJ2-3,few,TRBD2,CASSIGLAGTTDTQYF,TGCGCCAGCAGCATTGGACTAGCGGGGACCACAGATACGCAGTATTTT
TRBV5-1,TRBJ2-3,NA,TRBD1,CASSPRTGGAADTQYF,TGCGCCAGCAGCCCTCGGACAGGGGGCGCGGCAGATACGCAGTATTTT
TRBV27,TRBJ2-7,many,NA,CASSLGTLNEQYF,TGTGCCAGCAGTTTGGGGACACTAAACGAGCAGTACTTC
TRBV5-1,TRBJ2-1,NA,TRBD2,CASSSTPSGGADEQFF,TGCGCCAGCAGCTCAACACCTAGCGGGGGGGCCGATGAGCAGTTCTTC
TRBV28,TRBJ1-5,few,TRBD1,CASRIPTGGGGQPQHF,TGTGCCAGCAGAATACCGACAGGGGGAGGCGGCCAGCCCCAGCATTTT
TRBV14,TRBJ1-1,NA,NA,CASSQDLGDQNTEAFF,TGTGCCAGCAGCCAAGATCTGGGAGACCAGAACACTGAAGCTTTCTTT
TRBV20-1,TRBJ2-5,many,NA,CSARPGAQQETQYF,TGCAGTGCTAGACCAGGGGCACAGCAAGAGACCCAGTACTTC
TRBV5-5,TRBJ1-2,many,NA,CASSLEGSYGYTF,TGTGCCAGCAGCTTAGAGGGGAGTTATGGCTACACCTTC
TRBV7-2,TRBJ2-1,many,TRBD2,CASSPLVGQRGSYNEQFF,TGTGCCAGCAGCCCGCTCGTCGGGCAGCGGGGGTCCTACAATGAGCAGTTCTTC
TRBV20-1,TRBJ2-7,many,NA,CSARGLTGTYEQYF,TGCAGTGCTAGAGGCCTAACAGGTACCTACGAGCAGTACTTC
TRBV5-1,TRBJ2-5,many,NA,CASSGGPNQETQYF,TGCGCCAGCAGCGGGGGACCGAACCAAGAGACCCAGTACTTC
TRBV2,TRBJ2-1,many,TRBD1,CASRVTGVNEQFF,TGTGCCAGCAGGGTGACAGGGGTCAATGAGCAGTTCTTC
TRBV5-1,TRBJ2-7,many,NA,CASSWGAGSGYEQYF,TGCGCCAGCAGCTGGGGTGCAGGGTCCGGCTACGAGCAGTACTTC
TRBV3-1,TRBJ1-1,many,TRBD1,CASSLRGGSEAFF,TGTGCCAGCAGCCTGCGAGGGGGCTCTGAAGCTTTCTTT
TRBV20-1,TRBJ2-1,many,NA,CSARNRDNSYNEQFF,TGCAGTGCTCGCAACCGGGACAACTCCTACAATGAGCAGTTCTTC
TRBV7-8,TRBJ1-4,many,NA,CASSLGQGRDEKLFF,TGTGCCAGCAGCTTAGGGCAGGGGAGGGATGAAAAACTGTTTTTT
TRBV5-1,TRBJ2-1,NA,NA,CASSLESHLYNEQFF,TGCGCCAGCAGCTTGGAATCCCATCTCTACAATGAGCAGTTCTTC
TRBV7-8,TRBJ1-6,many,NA,CASRGPNSPLHF,TGTGCCAGCAGGGGACCCAATTCACCCCTCCACTTT
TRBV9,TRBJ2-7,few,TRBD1,CASSLTGVSSEQYF,TGTGCCAGCAGCTTGACAGGGGTGAGCAGCGAGCAGTACTTC
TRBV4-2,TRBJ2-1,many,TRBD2,CASSHLLAGGLSYNEQFF,TGTGCCAGCAGCCACCTACTAGCGGGGGGACTCTCCTACAATGAGCAGTTCTTC
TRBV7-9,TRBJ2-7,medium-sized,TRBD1,CASLWTGGSEQYF,TGTGCCAGTTTATGGACAGGGGGGAGCGAGCAGTACTTC
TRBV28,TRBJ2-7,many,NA,CASSGDGRSSYEQYF,TGTGCCAGCAGTGGGGACGGGAGAAGCTCCTACGAGCAGTACTTC
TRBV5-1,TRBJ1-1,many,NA,CASSRFGGNTEAFF,TGCGCCAGCAGCCGCTTTGGGGGTAACACTGAAGCTTTCTTT
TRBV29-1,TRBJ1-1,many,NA,CSAGQGTEAFF,TGCAGCGCTGGACAAGGCACTGAAGCTTTCTTT
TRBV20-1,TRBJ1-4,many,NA,CSAPRGVWGGANEKLFF,TGCAGTGCTCCTCGAGGAGTTTGGGGCGGGGCTAATGAAAAACTGTTTTTT
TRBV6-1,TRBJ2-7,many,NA,CASSETGRTYEQYF,TGTGCCAGCAGTGAAACGGGGAGGACCTACGAGCAGTACTTC
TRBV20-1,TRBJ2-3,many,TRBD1,CSPKPTGADTQYF,TGCAGTCCGAAACCGACAGGGGCCGATACGCAGTATTTT
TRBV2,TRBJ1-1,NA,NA,CASGEGGTEAFF,TGTGCCAGCGGGGAAGGAGGGACTGAAGCTTTCTTT
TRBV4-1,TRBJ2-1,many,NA,CASNLGRGSSYNEQFF,TGCGCCAGCAACTTAGGACGGGGAAGCTCCTACAATGAGCAGTTCTTC
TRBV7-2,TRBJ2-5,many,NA,CASSLKPQPQTQYF,TGTGCCAGCAGCTTAAAACCTCAGCCGCAGACCCAGTACTTC
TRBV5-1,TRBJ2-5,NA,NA,CASSSDGETQYF,TGCGCCAGCAGTTCCGACGGAGAGACCCAGTACTTC
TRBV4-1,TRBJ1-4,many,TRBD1,CASSQVGQAKNEKLFF,TGCGCCAGCAGCCAAGTAGGACAGGCGAAAAATGAAAAACTGTTTTTT
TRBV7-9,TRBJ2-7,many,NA,CASSLPGDYEQYF,TGTGCCAGCAGCTTACCAGGGGACTACGAGCAGTACTTC
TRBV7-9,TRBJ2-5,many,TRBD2,CASSSRHQSGVETQYF,TGTGCCAGCAGCTCCCGACACCAGAGCGGGGTAGAGACCCAGTACTTC
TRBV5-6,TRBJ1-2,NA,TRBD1,CASSLGPGGGDGYTF,TGTGCCAGCAGCTTGGGCCCAGGGGGCGGTGATGGCTACACCTTC
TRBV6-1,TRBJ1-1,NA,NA,CASSEDFSLGKTNTEAFF,TGTGCCAGCAGTGAAGATTTTAGTTTGGGCAAGACGAACACTGAAGCTTTCTTT
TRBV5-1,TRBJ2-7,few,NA,CASSLDGISGTYEQYF,TGCGCCAGCAGCTTGGACGGGATTAGCGGAACCTACGAGCAGTACTTC
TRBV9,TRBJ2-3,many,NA,CASSVDILSGGQYF,TGTGCCAGCAGCGTAGATATACTCTCAGGCGGGCAGTATTTT
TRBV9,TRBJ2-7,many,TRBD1,CASSPLPWGQRSYEQYF,TGTGCCAGCAGCCCCCTCCCGTGGGGACAGCGCTCCTACGAGCAGTACTTC
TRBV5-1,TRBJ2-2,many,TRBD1,CASSLAGGSNTGELFF,TGCGCCAGCAGCTTGGCAGGGGGTTCGAACACCGGGGAGCTGTTTTTT
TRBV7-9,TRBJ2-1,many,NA,CASSHIPGEGYNEQFF,TGTGCCAGCAGCCATATTCCCGGAGAGGGGTACAATGAGCAGTTCTTC
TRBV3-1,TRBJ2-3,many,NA,CASSQGPLFTDTQYF,TGTGCCAGCAGCCAGGGCCCGCTCTTCACAGATACGCAGTATTTT